This T cell receptor beta chain was sequenced in a study of vaccination effects on CD4 cells after COVID-19. Study overall: Convalescent patient samples, from a couple of individuals, date to 16 days and one week before vaccination.

The study's findings and limits: Marked contraction was observed in infection-induced and vaccine-induced clones late after vaccination. Recruitment yielded few convalescent patients, and the study had no early post-infection timepoints.

In regard to this clone: Its specificity is unknown.

CDR3 length equals 13 residues. V was pared by 5 bases and J by 3 bases, with 10 bases between. Germline V lookup: CDR1 SGHTA, CDR2 FQGTGA. The assay was immunoSEQ multiplex PCR, and TCRdb's table has in-frame clones only and misses some. The table records tens of thousands of clones, approximately 72% of them present only once. Pools of viral peptides were used by the ViraFEST assay to expand antigen-specific CD4+ T cells ahead of sequencing. Culturing for more than 9 days preceded CD4+ T cell isolation. This person caught SARS-CoV-2 sometime from March to December 2020, and PCR testing confirmed the infection. Wells of 1.8 million or so PBMC each were grown with 10 IU/ml IL-2 and around 10 ug/ml peptides.

The chain employs TRBV7-3 and TRBJ2-5; D gene uncertain. The source material was CD4+ T cells from PBMCs cultured with a peptide pool, sampled before COVID-19 vaccination. The TCR originated in a human donor who had a prior SARS-CoV-2 infection. The CDR3 reads CASSPGREETQYF. CDR3 DNA: TGTGCCAGCAGCCCAGGACGCGAAGAGACCCAGTACTTC.